This paragraph covers one TCR beta chain sequence. What it recognizes is unknown. Lysates of CMV-infected fibroblasts at around 9.1 ug/mL stimulated these cells. Memory cells lacking CD40L and CD69 with high CD45RO were sorted. Suppressive ART was started during chronic HIV-1 infection in these adults. The sample originates from a study of persistence of HIV-infected CD4 T cells. The libraries were made with immunoSEQ version 4 in survey mode. Measured with immunoSEQ multiplex PCR; TCRdb has only the in-frame clones, and not every one. This table has about 50,000 clones, about 80% appearing once. Notes on the study in general: Antigen-responding cells were enriched for degenerate expanded CDR3beta sequences.

The CDR3 consists of 16 residues. Germline V gene data show CDR1 as SGHRS and CDR2 as YFSETQ. Trimming cost V 4 bases and J 4 bases; bases outside gene matches: 10. J is TRBJ1-4 and V is TRBV5-1, with TRBD1 matching over 7 bases. The sequenced sample was CD4+ T cells sorted from PBMCs after approximately 19-hour stimulation, obtained from a patient who received antiretroviral therapy. The clonotype originates from an adult man with HIV who was CMV-seropositive. CDR3 DNA sequence: TGCGCCAGCAGCGCCCCGGTGGGACAGAGTAATGAAAAACTGTTTTTT. It translates to CASSAPVGQSNEKLFF. Variable domain in full (rest from reference TRBV5-1 and TRBJ1-4): KAGVTQTPRYLIKTRGQQVTLSCSPISGHRSVSWYQQTPGQGLQFLFEYFSETQRNKGNFPGRFSGRQFSNSRSEMNVSTLELGDSALYLCASSAPVGQSNEKLFFGSGTQLSVL.